The present entry profiles one T cell receptor (beta chain) with its context. This clonotype has a handful of counts. Its recognized antigen is unknown. The sample holds no much larger clone one base away, and base qualities are not on file. Hyperthyroidism patients were aged 18 to 65 years and newly diagnosed, with disease duration of less than 2 months. Exclusion was applied to patients with uncontrolled infections, other autoimmune diseases, pregnancy or lactation. Diagnoses relied on clinical symptoms, serum thyroxine and TRAb, thyroid ultrasound and orbital computed tomography. For progressor patients, blood was drawn at the first diagnosis of hyperthyroidism, before any ophthalmopathy symptoms had appeared. Ficoll-Paque density gradient centrifugation was used to isolate PBMCs from 8 to 10 ml of fresh peripheral blood. Patients classed as progressors first received a Graves' hyperthyroidism diagnosis and then went on to develop ophthalmopathy during follow-up. Trizol reagent was used to extract total RNA, and RNA quality was then checked on an Agilent 2100 Bioanalyzer.

The sample belongs to a study of T cells in Graves' hyperthyroidism and ophthalmopathy (dated by TCRdb to the late 2010s). In the study overall: Peripheral blood samples were taken at the time of initial diagnosis, prior to any treatment. To identify TCR V-J signatures that set the groups apart, the researchers used a discovery cohort of more than 95 patients, made up of 40 to 45 with Graves' ophthalmopathy and some 60 with stable Graves' hyperthyroidism. An independent validation cohort of around 19 hyperthyroidism patients and about 16 patients who later progressed to ophthalmopathy tested prospective prediction of ophthalmopathy. For training and testing, the 100 or so patients in the discovery cohort were randomly divided in a 7:3 ratio. In roughly six Graves' hyperthyroidism patients, the study also compared T-cell repertoires from thyroid tissue with T-cell repertoires from blood. Following sampling, methimazole starting at 30 mg daily was given to hyperthyroidism patients, and high-dose intravenous methylprednisolone was given to ophthalmopathy patients. TCR Vbeta CDR3 sequencing of roughly 140 peripheral blood samples (more than 40 ophthalmopathy, 75 or so hyperthyroidism and approximately 17 progressor patients) is reported in the paper.

The CDR3 starts with the cysteine, ends with the phenylalanine, and has 13 residues. The CDR3 DNA has 39 bases and is translated from base 1. CDR1 SEHNR and CDR2 FQNEAQ are derived from the germline V gene (reference sequence). Between the V and J ends, shortened by 7 bases and 5 bases respectively, the junction contains 14 bases. On the study overall, not on this receptor specifically: Most expanded thyroid clonotypes (frequency above 0.001) were also found in blood, which suggests that blood repertoires may mirror thyroid immune responses. In cross-validation, a model built on a 13 V-J signature told ophthalmopathy apart from stable hyperthyroidism with 85% to 90% sensitivity and approximately 81% specificity, and in testing the same model reached 80%/75%. In validation, the model predicted progression to ophthalmopathy with 65% to 71% sensitivity and 72% to 85% specificity, a median of approximately 6.5 months before onset. Sample size was not statistically predetermined, and investigators were not blinded to group allocation.

The TCR beta CDR3 regions were amplified from RNA transcripts. The first round of RT-PCR for the TCR CDR3 was performed with the HTBI primer set and the Qiagen OneStep RT-PCR kit. Libraries were constructed in a second round of multiplex PCR, after which size selection and purification were performed. Sequencing of the libraries was done on an Illumina HiSeq2000 using paired-end 100 bp reads. Processing in the source paper ran as follows. SOAPnuke was used to process the raw data, with reads discarded if the reads contained adapters or uncalled bases, had a mean Phred below 15, or lacked an exact constant-primer or identifier match. COPE v1.2.5 was used to merge high-quality paired reads, and clonotypes were defined as unique nucleotide sequences. Clonotypes were aligned to IMGT TRBV, TRBD and TRBJ reference segments using MiTCR v1.1. Only V-J combinations with frequency above 0.0001, covering 99.2% of repertoires, were analysed. A TCS score was defined as the ratio between F50 (clonal expansion) and ExV (chaos), using BLOSUM62-based TCRdist between CDR3 peptides within each V-J. Welch's t-statistics and random forest reduced 450 to 600 V-J features to some 14, which were used in a naive Bayes classifier (R e1071). The raw public reads went through TCRdb reprocessing: fastp at Q25, MiXCR clone calling, in-frame beta chains kept. A single entry per CDR3 protein holds the most common genes and DNA from its merged rows. These V and J calls are TCRdb output, not the study's own analysis. A total of under 300,000 distinct CDR3 sequences appear in this sample, around a quarter of them only once. The ten largest clonotypes hold roughly 24% of the sample.

Recombination linked TRBV7-9 to TRBJ1-2, with a weak D call of TRBD1 (5 bases match). The specimen sequenced was blood. The receptor was derived from a man between 35 and 55 years old with Graves' hyperthyroidism that later progressed to Graves' ophthalmopathy. The CDR3 reads CASTFAGSYGYTF. The DNA is TGTGCCAGCACCTTCGCAGGGTCATATGGCTACACCTTC.